This TCR beta chain emerged from a study of T-cell memory formation after mild COVID-19. Study details: TCR clusters were largely donor specific.

This clonotype has at least ten counts. The antigen remains unidentified. Using its own MiXCR run on the 5' RACE reads, TCRdb lists one record per CDR3 protein. The profile shows around 400,000 distinct CDR3 sequences, about 24% of them singletons. The CDR3 runs 15 residues. The junction had 5 bases not matched to a gene; V was cut back by 1 base and J by 5 bases. CDR1 is MNHNS and CDR2 is SASEGT in the germline V gene. Study-wide points: Memory cells collected pre-infection included some clones that later responded, suggesting cross-reactive memory joined.

The source of this sequence is an adult woman who had mild COVID-19 (a few samples of this study predate the infection). Cell type and time point are not known. The chain uses TRBV6-1 and TRBJ2-1, with 7 bases aligning to TRBD2. Sequencing was carried out using PBMCs or a T cell subset sorted from them (not recorded which). The CDR3 spells CASSEVPSGHNEQFF. The CDR3 DNA sequence: TGTGCCAGCAGTGAAGTTCCTAGCGGCCACAATGAGCAGTTCTTC.